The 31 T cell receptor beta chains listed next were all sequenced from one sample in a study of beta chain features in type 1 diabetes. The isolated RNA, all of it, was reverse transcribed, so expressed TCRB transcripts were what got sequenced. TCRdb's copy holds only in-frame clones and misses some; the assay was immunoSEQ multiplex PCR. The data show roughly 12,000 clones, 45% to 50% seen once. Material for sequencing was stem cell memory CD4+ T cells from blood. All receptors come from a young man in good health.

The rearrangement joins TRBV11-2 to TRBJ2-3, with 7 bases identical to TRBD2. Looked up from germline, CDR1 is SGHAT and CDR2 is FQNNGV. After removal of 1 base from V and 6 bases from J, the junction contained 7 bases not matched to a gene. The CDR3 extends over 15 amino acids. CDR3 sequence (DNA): TGTGCCAGCAGCTTAGGGCTAGCGGATGTCGATACGCAGTATTTT. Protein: CASSLGLADVDTQYF.

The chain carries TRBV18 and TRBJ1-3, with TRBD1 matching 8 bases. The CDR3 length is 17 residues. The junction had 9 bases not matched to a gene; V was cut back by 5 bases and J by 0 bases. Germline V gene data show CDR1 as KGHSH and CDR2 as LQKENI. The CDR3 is CASSYGSGGSSGNTIYF. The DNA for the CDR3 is TGTGCCAGCTCATACGGTTCAGGGGGCAGCTCTGGAAACACCATATATTTT.

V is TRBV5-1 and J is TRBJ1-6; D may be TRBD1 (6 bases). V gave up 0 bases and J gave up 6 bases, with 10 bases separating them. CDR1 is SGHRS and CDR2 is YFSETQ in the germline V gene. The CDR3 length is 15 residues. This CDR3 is CASSLEGGPNSPLHF. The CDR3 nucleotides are TGCGCCAGCAGCTTGGAAGGGGGACCTAATTCACCCCTCCACTTT.

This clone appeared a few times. The CDR3 coding sequence is TGCGCCAGCAGCACATGGACAGGGGCGGGCTACACCTTC. Amino acid sequence: CASSTWTGAGYTF. The V and J genes are TRBV4-3 and TRBJ1-2; the match to TRBD1 covers 9 bases. V gave up 5 bases and J gave up 8 bases; unmatched junction bases: 6. CDR3 length: 13 amino acids. Per the germline V gene, CDR1 is LGHNA and CDR2 is YSLEER.

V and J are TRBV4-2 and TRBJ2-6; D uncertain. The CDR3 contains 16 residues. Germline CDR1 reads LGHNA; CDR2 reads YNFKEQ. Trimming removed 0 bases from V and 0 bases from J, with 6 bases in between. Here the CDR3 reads CASSQDDSSGANVLTF. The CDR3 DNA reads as TGTGCCAGCAGCCAAGATGACTCCTCTGGGGCCAACGTCCTGACTTTC.

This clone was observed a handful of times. This CDR3 reads CASSLEGASYEQYF. The CDR3 DNA follows: TGCGCCAGCAGCTTGGAAGGGGCCTCCTACGAGCAGTACTTC. The rearrangement uses TRBV5-1 and TRBJ2-7; D possibly corresponds to TRBD1 (5 bases). This CDR3 region has 14 residues. The germline gives CDR1 SGHRS, CDR2 YFSETQ. V was shortened by 0 bases and J by 0 bases, with 7 bases between the two germline ends.

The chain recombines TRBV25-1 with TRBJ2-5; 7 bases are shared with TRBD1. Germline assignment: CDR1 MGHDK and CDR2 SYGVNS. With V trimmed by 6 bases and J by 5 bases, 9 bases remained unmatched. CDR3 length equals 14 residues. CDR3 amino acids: CASSAGTVRETQYF. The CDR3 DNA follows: TGTGCCAGCAGCGCCGGGACAGTCCGGGAGACCCAGTACTTC.

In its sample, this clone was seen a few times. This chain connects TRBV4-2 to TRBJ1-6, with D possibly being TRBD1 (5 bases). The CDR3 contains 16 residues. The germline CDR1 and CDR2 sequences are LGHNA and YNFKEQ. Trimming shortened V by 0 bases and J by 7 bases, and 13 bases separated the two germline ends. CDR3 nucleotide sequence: TGTGCCAGCAGCCAAGATCCCCTGGGGGGGAATTCACCCCTCCACTTT. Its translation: CASSQDPLGGNSPLHF.

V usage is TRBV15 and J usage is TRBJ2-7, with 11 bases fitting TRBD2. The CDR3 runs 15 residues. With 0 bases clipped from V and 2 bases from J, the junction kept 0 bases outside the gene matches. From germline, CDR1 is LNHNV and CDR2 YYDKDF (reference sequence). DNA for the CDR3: TGTGCCACCAGCAGAGATAGCGGGGGGGCCTACGAGCAGTACTTC. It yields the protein CATSRDSGGAYEQYF.

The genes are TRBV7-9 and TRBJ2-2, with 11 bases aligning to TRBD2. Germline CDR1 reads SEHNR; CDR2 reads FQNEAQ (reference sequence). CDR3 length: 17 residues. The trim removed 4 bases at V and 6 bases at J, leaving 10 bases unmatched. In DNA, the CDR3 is TGTGCCAGCAGCTCAGCCCCGACTAGCGGGGCCGCCGGGGAGCTGTTTTTT. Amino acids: CASSSAPTSGAAGELFF.

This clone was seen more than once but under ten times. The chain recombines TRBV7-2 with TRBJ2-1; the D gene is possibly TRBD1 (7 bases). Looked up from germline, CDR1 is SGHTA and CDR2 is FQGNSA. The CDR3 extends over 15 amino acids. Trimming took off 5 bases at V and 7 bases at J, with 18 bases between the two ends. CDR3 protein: CASSLHNPGGNEQFF. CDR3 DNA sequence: TGTGCCAGCAGCCTCCACAACCCAGGGGGGAATGAGCAGTTCTTC.

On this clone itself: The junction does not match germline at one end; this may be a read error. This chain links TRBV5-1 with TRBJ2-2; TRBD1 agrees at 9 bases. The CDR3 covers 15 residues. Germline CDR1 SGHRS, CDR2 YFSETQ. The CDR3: CASSEGTGNPGELFF. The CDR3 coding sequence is TGCGCCAGCAGCGAAGGGACAGGGAACCCCGGGGAGCTGTTTTTT.

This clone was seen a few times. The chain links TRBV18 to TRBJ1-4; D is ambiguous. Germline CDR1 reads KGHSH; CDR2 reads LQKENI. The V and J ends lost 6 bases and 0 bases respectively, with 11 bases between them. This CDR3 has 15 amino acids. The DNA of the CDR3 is TGTGCCAGCTCCCAGACACAGACAACTAATGAAAAACTGTTTTTT. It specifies CASSQTQTTNEKLFF.

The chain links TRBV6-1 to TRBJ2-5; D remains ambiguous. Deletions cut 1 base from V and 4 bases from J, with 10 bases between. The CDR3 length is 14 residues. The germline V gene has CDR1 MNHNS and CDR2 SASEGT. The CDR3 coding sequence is TGTGCCAGCAGTGAAGAGGAGTGGCGAGAGACCCAGTACTTC. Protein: CASSEEEWRETQYF.

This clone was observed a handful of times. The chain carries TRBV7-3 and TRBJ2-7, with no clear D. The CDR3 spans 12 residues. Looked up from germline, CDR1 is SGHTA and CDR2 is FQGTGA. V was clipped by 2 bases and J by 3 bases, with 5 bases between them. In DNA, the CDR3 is TGTGCCAGCAGCTTAGAACACTACGAGCAGTACTTC. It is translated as CASSLEHYEQYF.

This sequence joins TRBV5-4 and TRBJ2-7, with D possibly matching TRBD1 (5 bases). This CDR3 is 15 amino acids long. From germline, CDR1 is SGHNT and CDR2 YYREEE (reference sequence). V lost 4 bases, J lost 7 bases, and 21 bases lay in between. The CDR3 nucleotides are TGTGCCAGCAGCCAAGAATCTGGCAGGGCATCTGAGCAGTACTTC. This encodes CASSQESGRASEQYF.

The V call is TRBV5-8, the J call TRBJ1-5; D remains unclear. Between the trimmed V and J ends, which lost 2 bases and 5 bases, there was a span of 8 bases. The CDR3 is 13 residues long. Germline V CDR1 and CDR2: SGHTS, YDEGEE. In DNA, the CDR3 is TGTGCCAGCAGCTTATCTTCCCATCAGCCCCAGCATTTT. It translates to CASSLSSHQPQHF.

CDR3 region: CASSSSQNSGANVLTF. The DNA for the CDR3 is TGTGCCAGTAGTAGTTCGCAGAACTCTGGGGCCAACGTCCTGACTTTC. The chain uses TRBV19 and TRBJ2-6; D is unclear. CDR1 and CDR2 from the germline V gene are LNHDA and SQIVND (reference sequence). The CDR3 runs to 16 residues. V was cut by 4 bases and J by 0 bases, with 10 bases left in between.

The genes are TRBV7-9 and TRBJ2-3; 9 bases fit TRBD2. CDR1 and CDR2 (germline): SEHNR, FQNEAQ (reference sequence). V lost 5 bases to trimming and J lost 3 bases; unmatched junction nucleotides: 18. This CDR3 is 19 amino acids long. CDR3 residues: CASSERYSGGSRRTDTQYF. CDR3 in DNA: TGTGCCAGCAGCGAACGGTATAGCGGGGGTTCTCGACGTACAGATACGCAGTATTTT.

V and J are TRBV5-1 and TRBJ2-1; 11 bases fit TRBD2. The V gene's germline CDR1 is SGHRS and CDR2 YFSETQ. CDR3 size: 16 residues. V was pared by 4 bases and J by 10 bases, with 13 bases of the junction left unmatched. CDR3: CASSDGLAGPLAEQFF. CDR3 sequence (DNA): TGCGCCAGCAGCGATGGACTAGCGGGCCCGCTAGCGGAGCAGTTCTTC.

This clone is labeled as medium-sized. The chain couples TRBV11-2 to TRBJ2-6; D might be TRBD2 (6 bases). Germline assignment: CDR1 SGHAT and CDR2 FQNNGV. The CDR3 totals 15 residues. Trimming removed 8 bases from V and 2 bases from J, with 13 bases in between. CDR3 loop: CASGRGGAGANVLTF. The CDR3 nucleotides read TGTGCCAGCGGGAGAGGAGGGGCTGGGGCCAACGTCCTGACTTTC.

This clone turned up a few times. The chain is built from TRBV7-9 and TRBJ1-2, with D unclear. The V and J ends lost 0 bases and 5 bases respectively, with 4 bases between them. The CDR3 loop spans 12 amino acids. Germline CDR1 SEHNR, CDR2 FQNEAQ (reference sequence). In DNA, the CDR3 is TGTGCCAGCAGCTTAGCCGGGTATGGCTACACCTTC. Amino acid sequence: CASSLAGYGYTF.

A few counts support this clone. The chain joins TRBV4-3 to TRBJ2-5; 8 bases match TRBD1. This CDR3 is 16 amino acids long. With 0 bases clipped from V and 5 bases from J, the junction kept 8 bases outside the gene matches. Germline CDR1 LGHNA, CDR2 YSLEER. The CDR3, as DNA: TGCGCCAGCAGCCAAGATTCTGCAGGGGGCTTCGAGACCCAGTACTTC. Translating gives CASSQDSAGGFETQYF.

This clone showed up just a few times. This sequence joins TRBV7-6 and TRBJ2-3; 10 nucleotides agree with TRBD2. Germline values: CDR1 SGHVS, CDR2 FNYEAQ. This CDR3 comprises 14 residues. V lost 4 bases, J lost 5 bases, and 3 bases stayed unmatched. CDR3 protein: CASSSPSGGDTQYF. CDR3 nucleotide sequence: TGTGCCAGCAGCTCCCCTAGCGGGGGAGATACGCAGTATTTT.

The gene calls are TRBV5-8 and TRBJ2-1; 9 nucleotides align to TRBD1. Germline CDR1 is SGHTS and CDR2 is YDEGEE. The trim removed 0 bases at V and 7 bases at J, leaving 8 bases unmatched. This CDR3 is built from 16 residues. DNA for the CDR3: TGTGCCAGCAGCTTGGAAGCGGGACAGGGAAGGAATGAGCAGTTCTTC. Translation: CASSLEAGQGRNEQFF. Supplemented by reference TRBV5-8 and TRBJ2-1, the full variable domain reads EAGVTQSPTHLIKTRGQQATLRCSPISGHTSVYWYQQALGLGLQFLLWYDEGEERNRGNFPPRFSGRQFPNYSSELNVNALELEDSALYLCASSLEAGQGRNEQFFGPGTRLTVL.

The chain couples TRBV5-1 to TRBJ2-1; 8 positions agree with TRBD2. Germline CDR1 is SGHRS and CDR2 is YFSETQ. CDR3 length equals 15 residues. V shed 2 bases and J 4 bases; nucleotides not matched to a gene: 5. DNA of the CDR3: TGCGCCAGCAGCTTAGCGGGGGATATTTACAATGAGCAGTTCTTC. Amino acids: CASSLAGDIYNEQFF.

This chain's CDR3 is CSVTDRVHEQFF. The CDR3 bases are TGCAGCGTGACTGACAGGGTCCATGAGCAGTTCTTC. The V call is TRBV29-1, the J call TRBJ2-1; 7 nucleotides match TRBD1. The CDR3 loop spans 12 amino acids. V lost 6 bases to trimming and J lost 8 bases; unmatched junction nucleotides: 7. From germline, CDR1 is SQVTM and CDR2 ANQGSEA.

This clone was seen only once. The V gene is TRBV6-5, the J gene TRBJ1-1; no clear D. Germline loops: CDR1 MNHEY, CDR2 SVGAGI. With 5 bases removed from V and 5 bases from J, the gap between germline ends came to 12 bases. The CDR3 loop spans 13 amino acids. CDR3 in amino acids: CASSEGGRTEAFF. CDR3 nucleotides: TGTGCCAGCAGTGAAGGCGGGCGTACTGAAGCTTTCTTT.

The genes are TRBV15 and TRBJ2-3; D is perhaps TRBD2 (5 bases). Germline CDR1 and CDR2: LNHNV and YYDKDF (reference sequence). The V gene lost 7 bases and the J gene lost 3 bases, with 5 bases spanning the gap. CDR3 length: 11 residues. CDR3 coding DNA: TGTGCCACCACGGGGACAGATACGCAGTATTTT. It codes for CATTGTDTQYF.

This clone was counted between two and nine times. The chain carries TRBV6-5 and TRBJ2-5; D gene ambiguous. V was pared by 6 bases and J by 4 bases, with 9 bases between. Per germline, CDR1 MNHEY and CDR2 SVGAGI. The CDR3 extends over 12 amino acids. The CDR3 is CASRSPAETQYF. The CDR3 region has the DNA TGTGCCAGCAGGAGCCCCGCAGAGACCCAGTACTTC.

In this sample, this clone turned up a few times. CDR3 amino acids: CASSPTSGGTGELFF. As DNA, the CDR3 is TGTGCCAGCAGCCCGACTAGCGGGGGTACCGGGGAGCTGTTTTTT. This sequence joins TRBV7-9 and TRBJ2-2; 12 nucleotides match TRBD2. Germline V CDR1 and CDR2: SEHNR, FQNEAQ (reference sequence). V shed 5 bases, J shed 5 bases, and the junction held 3 bases outside the gene matches. There are 15 residues in the CDR3.